The clone carrying this T cell receptor (beta chain) was seen only once. This entry comes from a study of blood T cell repertoires in COVID-19. This CDR3 has 14 residues. V was shortened by 0 bases and J by 8 bases, with 13 bases between the two germline ends. Germline V gene sequence: CDR1 LGHDT, CDR2 YNNKEL (reference sequence). Enrolled through a virtual design, the participants were between roughly 18 and 100 years of age and came from some 26 US areas. Generated by immunoSEQ multiplex PCR, the TCRdb table keeps only in-frame clones and is missing some. In the table there are approximately 250,000 clones, more than 85% of which are singletons.

Input material: PBMCs or T cells enriched from blood (not recorded which). V usage is TRBV3-1 (or the pseudogene TRBV3-2) and J usage is TRBJ1-2; perhaps TRBD1 as D (5 bases). The clonotype originates from a man aged 35-49 years who had been exposed to COVID-19. The CDR3 sequence: CASSQDHSGRGYTF. As DNA, the CDR3 is TGTGCCAGCAGCCAAGATCACTCAGGGCGCGGCTACACCTTC.